The clone carrying this T cell receptor (beta chain) was observed a few times. Antigen: not known. The data derive from a study of cytomegalovirus exposure and HLA in healthy donors. Findings and limits, study-wide: Several of the most significant clusters appeared, in a later analysis, to be linked to common viral pathogens. Reports indicated that the classifier achieved high specificity and sensitivity in diagnosing cytomegalovirus status.

PCR involved 60 Vbeta and 13 Jbeta primers. Source study methods: In a later analysis, of roughly 83 million unique beta chains, roughly 10 million appeared in at least two donors. Generated by immunoSEQ multiplex PCR, the TCRdb table keeps only in-frame clones and is missing some. Clone size and V and J calls were adopted from that table, with D and trimming inferred from the DNA. The table includes around 200,000 clones, 70% to 85% detected once. Trimming left V 7 bases short and J 0 bases short, with 9 bases between. The germline CDR1 and CDR2 sequences are SNHLY and FYNNEI. This CDR3 contains 14 residues.

This receptor was taken from a woman between 40 and 50 years old in good health and CMV-seronegative. This chain connects TRBV2 to TRBJ1-4; D is unresolved. The sequencing sample was made of PBMCs. Here the CDR3 DNA reads TGTGCCAGCAAAGAGACTCCAACTAATGAAAAACTGTTTTTT. Translation gives CASKETPTNEKLFF.